One sample yielded the 10 T cell receptor beta chains listed below, sequenced in a study of blood T cell repertoires in COVID-19 (dated by TCRdb to about 2020). Library construction relied on the immunoSEQ multiplex PCR assay. TCRdb holds this immuneACCESS table with in-frame rearrangements only. Some clones are missing; in checked studies, unresolved V genes explain under half, and the rest has no known cause. The sample data list approximately 140,000 clones, and about 90% of these were observed just once. The biggest ten clones account for roughly 1.4% of the sample. The sequencing sample was made of peripheral blood. The source is a woman aged 55-69 years with acute or convalescent COVID-19.

This sequence joins TRBV18 and TRBJ2-7; TRBD1 agrees at 9 bases. The germline V gene encodes CDR1 KGHSH and CDR2 LQKENI. This CDR3 spans 15 amino acids. Unmatched junction bases numbered 3, after V lost 1 base and J lost 2 bases. The CDR3 DNA is TGTGCCAGCTCACCACGGACAGGGGACACCTACGAGCAGTACTTC. This codes for CASSPRTGDTYEQYF.

The chain couples TRBV10-1 to TRBJ2-1, with 8 nucleotides matching TRBD1. This CDR3 is built from 15 residues. With V trimmed by 6 bases and J by 6 bases, 10 bases remained unmatched. Per the germline V gene, CDR1 is WNHNN and CDR2 is SYGVQD (reference sequence). CDR3 DNA sequence: TGCGCCAGCAGCCCACGTGGCAGGGGGCGCAATGAGCAGTTCTTC. Translating gives CASSPRGRGRNEQFF.

This chain uses TRBV9 with TRBJ1-5, with D hard to call. Trimming pared 0 bases from V and 6 bases from J, leaving 10 bases between. In germline, CDR1 is SGDLS, CDR2 YYNGEE. CDR3 size: 14 residues. CDR3 nucleotide sequence: TGTGCCAGCAGCGTAGGAGGGTTTGGTCAGCCCCAGCATTTT. Encoded protein: CASSVGGFGQPQHF. The full variable domain, in which reference TRBV9 and TRBJ1-5 provide the parts outside the CDR3, is DSGVTQTPKHLITATGQRVTLRCSPRSGDLSVYWYQQSLDQGLQFLIQYYNGEERAKGNILERFSAQQFPDLHSELNLSSLELGDSALYFCASSVGGFGQPQHFGDGTRLSIL.

The J gene is TRBJ2-1, the V gene TRBV6-6, with 12 bases fitting TRBD2. The junction had 9 bases not matched to a gene; V was cut back by 5 bases and J by 1 base. The CDR3 covers 18 residues. Germline V gene lookup returns CDR1 MNHNY and CDR2 SVGAGI (reference sequence). CDR3 bases: TGTGCCAGCAGTCGCACTACCGGACTAGCGGGGTCCTACAATGAGCAGTTCTTC. This sequence encodes CASSRTTGLAGSYNEQFF.

The genes are TRBV30 and TRBJ2-2; 7 bases match TRBD1. Losses at the gene ends were 7 bases for V and 4 bases for J; bases not matched to a gene: 6. This CDR3 comprises 13 residues. Germline V lookup: CDR1 GTSNPN, CDR2 SVGIG (reference sequence). The CDR3 DNA reads TGTGCCTTCGGACAGGCGGTCACCGGGGAGCTGTTTTTT. Protein product: CAFGQAVTGELFF.

This clone has a single count. J is TRBJ1-2 and V is TRBV21-1; TRBD1 was called by the table and not checked on the DNA. TRBV21-1 is shown as a pseudogene. The CDR3 length is 14 residues. This CDR3 reads CASSRLGDNYGYTF. The CDR3 DNA reads as TGTGCCAGCAGCCGGCTAGGGGATAACTATGGCTACACCTTC.

The genes are TRBV18 and TRBJ1-5; possible D gene TRBD1, 6 bases. This CDR3 comprises 15 residues. Germline V gene data show CDR1 as KGHSH and CDR2 as LQKENI. Between the trimmed V and J ends, which lost 5 bases and 2 bases, there was a span of 13 bases. The CDR3 bases are TGTGCCAGCTCAACTACAGGGTCGGGCAATCAGCCCCAGCATTTT. Translated, it gives CASSTTGSGNQPQHF.

The sample holds one count of this clone. This chain connects TRBV7-8 to TRBJ1-1; D may be TRBD1 (5 bases). V lost 0 bases and J 4 bases, leaving 9 bases between the germline ends. This CDR3 comprises 14 residues. Germline V gives CDR1 SGHVS, CDR2 FQNEAQ. CDR3 amino acids: CASSLAGGSTEAFF. CDR3 DNA sequence: TGTGCCAGCAGCTTAGCGGGGGGGTCCACTGAAGCTTTCTTT.

This clone showed up just once. The chain joins TRBV28 to TRBJ2-7, with TRBD1 identical over 7 bases. Trimming removed 3 bases from V and 2 bases from J; junction bases left unmatched: 4. In germline, CDR1 is MDHEN, CDR2 SYDVKM. This CDR3 has 14 amino acids. The CDR3 protein is CASSFRGRTYEQYF. Here the CDR3 DNA reads TGTGCCAGCAGTTTTAGGGGGCGAACCTACGAGCAGTACTTC.

This clone came up a few times. The chain employs TRBV18 and TRBJ1-1; 10 bases fit TRBD1. Germline V gene lookup returns CDR1 KGHSH and CDR2 LQKENI. J gave up 4 bases and V 0 bases, and 2 bases lay outside the gene matches. The CDR3 loop spans 15 amino acids. As DNA, the CDR3 is TGTGCCAGCTCACCACCGGGACAGGGGAGCACTGAAGCTTTCTTT. It is translated as CASSPPGQGSTEAFF.